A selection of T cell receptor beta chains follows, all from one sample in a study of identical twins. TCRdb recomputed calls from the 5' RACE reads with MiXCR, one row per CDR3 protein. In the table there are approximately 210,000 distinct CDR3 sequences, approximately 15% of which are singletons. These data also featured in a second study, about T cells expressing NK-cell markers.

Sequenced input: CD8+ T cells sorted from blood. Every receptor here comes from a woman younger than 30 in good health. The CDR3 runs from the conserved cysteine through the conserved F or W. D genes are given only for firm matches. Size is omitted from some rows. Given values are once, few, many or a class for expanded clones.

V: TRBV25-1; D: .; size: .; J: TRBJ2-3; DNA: TGTGCCAGCAGTGAATGGGGGGCTAGCACAGATACGCAGTATTTT; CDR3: CASSEWGASTDTQYF
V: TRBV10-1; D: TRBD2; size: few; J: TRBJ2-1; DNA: TGCGCCAGCAGTGAACTAGCGGGGGATCCCCAGTTCTTC; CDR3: CASSELAGDPQFF
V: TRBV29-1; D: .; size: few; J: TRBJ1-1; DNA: TGCAGCGTCGTGGAAAGCGGGAGGGCTTTCTTT; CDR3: CSVVESGRAFF
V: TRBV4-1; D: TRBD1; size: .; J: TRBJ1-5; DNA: TGCGCCAGTGGACAGGGGGGCCTAAATCAGCCCCAGCATTTT; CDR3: CASGQGGLNQPQHF
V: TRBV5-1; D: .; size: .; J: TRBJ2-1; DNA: TGCGCCAGCAGCTTGGTTGGGAGCTCCTACAATGAGCAGTTCTTC; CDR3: CASSLVGSSYNEQFF
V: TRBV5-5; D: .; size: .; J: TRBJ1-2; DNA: TGTGCCAGCAGCCCCTTGAGGGAGGGCGCGGCCTATGGCTACACCTTC; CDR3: CASSPLREGAAYGYTF
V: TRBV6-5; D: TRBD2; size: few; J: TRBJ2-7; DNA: TGTGCCAGCAGTTGGAGCGGGGGGTTCTACGAGCAGTACTTC; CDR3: CASSWSGGFYEQYF
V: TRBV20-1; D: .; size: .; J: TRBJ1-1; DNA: TGCAGTGCTAGAGACGGCCCCACTGAAGCTTTCTTT; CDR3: CSARDGPTEAFF
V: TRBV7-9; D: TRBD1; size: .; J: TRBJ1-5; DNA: TGTGCCAGCAGCCCTACAGGGGCTCATCAGCCCCAGCATTTT; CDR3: CASSPTGAHQPQHF
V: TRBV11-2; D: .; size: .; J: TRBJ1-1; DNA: TGTGCCAGCAGCCTCTCCGCGGGGGGGAACACTGAAGCTTTCTTT; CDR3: CASSLSAGGNTEAFF
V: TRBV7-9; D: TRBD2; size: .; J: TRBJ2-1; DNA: TGTGCCAGCAGCCCCGAAGCGGGGGGCCATGAGCAGTTCTTC; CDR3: CASSPEAGGHEQFF
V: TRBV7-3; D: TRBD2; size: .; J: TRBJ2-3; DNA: TGTGCCAGCGGAGAGGCGAGCGGGGGGTCAGATACGCAGTATTTT; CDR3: CASGEASGGSDTQYF
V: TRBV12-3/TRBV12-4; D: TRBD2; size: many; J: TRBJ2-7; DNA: TGTGCCAGCAGCCTGGGGACTATCTTATCCGAGCAGTACTTC; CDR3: CASSLGTILSEQYF
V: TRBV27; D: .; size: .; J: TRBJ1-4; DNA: TGTGCCAGCAGTCGTTTATGGGCACGTGAAAAACTGTTTTTT; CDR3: CASSRLWAREKLFF
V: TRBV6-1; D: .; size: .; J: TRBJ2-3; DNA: TGTGCCAGCAGTGAATTTGGCCAGGGGATAGATACGCAGTATTTT; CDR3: CASSEFGQGIDTQYF
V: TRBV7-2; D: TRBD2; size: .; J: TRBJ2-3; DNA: TGTGCCAGCATCTATAGCGGGGGTTTCACAGATACGCAGTATTTT; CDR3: CASIYSGGFTDTQYF
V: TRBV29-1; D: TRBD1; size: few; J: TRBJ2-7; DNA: TGCAGCGTTGGGGGGACAGGGTACGAGCAGTACTTC; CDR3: CSVGGTGYEQYF
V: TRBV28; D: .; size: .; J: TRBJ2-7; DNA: TGTGCCAGCAGGATAGCCCAGGCTTCCTACGAGCAGTACTTC; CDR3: CASRIAQASYEQYF
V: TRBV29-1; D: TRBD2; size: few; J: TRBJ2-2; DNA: TGCAGCGTTGATAGCGGGTCCTCCACGAACACCGGGGAGCTGTTTTTT; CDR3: CSVDSGSSTNTGELFF
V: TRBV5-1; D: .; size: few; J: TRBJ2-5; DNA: TGCGCCAGCAGCTTTATCCCCCGAGAAGAGACCCAGTACTTC; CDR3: CASSFIPREETQYF
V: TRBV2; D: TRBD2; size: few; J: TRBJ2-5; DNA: TGTGCCAGCAGAACTAGCGGGGGGGCTGCAGAGACCCAGTACTTC; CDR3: CASRTSGGAAETQYF
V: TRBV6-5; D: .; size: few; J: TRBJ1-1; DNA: TGTGCCAGCAGTACGCGACAGACCGAGGCTACTGAAGCTTTCTTT; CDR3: CASSTRQTEATEAFF
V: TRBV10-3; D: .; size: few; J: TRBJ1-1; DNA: TGTGCCATCATTGGGGCGAGCACTGAAGCTTTCTTT; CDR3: CAIIGASTEAFF
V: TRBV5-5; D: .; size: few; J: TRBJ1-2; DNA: TGTGCCAGCAGCTCTGACTATGGCTACACCTTC; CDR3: CASSSDYGYTF
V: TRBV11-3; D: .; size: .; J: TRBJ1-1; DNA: TGTGCCAGCAGCCAGGGGCATTTCACTGAAGCTTTCTTT; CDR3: CASSQGHFTEAFF
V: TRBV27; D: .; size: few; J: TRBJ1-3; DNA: TGTGCCAGCAGTCCGGGACCCGCGAGTTACTCTGGAAACACCATATATTTT; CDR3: CASSPGPASYSGNTIYF
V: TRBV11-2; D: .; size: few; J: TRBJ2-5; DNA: TGTGCCAGCAGCTTAGGCCCGGGCCAGTACTTC; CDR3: CASSLGPGQYF
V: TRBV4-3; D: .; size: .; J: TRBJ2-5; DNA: TGCGCCAGCAGCCAAGCGGCGTTCGATACCCTAGAGACCCAGTACTTC; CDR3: CASSQAAFDTLETQYF
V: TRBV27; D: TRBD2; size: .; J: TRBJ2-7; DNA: TGTGCCAGCAGTTTACGGCCTAGCGGTAGGGACGAGCAGTACTTC; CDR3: CASSLRPSGRDEQYF
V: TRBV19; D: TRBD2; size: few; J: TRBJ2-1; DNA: TGTGCCAGTAGGGCGGGAGGCGTGTACAATGAGCAGTTCTTC; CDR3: CASRAGGVYNEQFF
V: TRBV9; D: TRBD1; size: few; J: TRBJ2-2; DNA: TGTGCCAGCAGCGGATCCGGGACAGGACTCACCGGGGAGCTGTTTTTT; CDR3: CASSGSGTGLTGELFF